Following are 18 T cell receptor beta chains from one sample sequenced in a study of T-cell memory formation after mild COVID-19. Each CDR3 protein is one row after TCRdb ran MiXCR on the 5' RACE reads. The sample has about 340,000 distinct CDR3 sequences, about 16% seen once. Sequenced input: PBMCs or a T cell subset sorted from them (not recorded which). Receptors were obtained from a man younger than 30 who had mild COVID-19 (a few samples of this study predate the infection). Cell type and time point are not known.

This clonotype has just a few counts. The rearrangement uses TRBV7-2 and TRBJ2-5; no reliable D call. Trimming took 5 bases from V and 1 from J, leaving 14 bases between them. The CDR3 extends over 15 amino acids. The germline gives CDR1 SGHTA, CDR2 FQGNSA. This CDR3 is CASSGKGSLQETQYF. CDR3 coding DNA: TGTGCCAGCAGCGGCAAGGGTTCCCTCCAAGAGACCCAGTACTTC.

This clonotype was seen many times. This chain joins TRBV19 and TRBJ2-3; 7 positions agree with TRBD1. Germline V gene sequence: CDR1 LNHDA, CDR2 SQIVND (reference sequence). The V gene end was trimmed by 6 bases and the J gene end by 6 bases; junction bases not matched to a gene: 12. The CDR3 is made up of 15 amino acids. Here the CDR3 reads CASSPSSRGSDTQYF. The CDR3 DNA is TGTGCCAGTAGCCCGAGTAGCAGGGGGTCGGATACGCAGTATTTT.

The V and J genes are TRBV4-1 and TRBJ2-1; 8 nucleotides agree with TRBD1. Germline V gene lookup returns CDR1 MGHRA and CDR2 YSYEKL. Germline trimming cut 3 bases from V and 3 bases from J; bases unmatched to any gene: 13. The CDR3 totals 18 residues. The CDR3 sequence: CASSHGAGTGDRYNEQFF. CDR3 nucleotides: TGCGCCAGCAGCCATGGAGCCGGGACAGGAGACCGCTACAATGAGCAGTTCTTC.

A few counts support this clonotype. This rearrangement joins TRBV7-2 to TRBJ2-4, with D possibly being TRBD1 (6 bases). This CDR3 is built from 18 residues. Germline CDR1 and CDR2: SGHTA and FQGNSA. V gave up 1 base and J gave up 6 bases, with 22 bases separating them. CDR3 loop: CASSLDMFRGRRGNIQYF. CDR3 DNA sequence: TGTGCCAGCAGCTTAGATATGTTCAGGGGTCGACGAGGAAACATTCAGTACTTC.

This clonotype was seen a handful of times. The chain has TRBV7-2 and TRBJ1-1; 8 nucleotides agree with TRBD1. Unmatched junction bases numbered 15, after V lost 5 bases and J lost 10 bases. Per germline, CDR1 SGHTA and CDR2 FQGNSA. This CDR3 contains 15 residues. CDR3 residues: CASSVTYRRGRGAFF. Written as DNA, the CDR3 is TGTGCCAGCAGCGTGACCTACCGCAGGGGGCGAGGAGCTTTCTTT.

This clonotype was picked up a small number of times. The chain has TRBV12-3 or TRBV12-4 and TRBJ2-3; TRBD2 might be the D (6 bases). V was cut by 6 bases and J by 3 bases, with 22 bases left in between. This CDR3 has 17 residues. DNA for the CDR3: TGTGCCAGCAGACCCCGAGCAGCGGGCCCCTCGACAGATACGCAGTATTTT. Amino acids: CASRPRAAGPSTDTQYF.

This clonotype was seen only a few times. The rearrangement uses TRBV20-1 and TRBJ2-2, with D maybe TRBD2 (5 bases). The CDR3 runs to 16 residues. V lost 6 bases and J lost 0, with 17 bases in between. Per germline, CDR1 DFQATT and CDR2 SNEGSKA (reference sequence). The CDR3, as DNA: TGCAGTGCCCCGAGGGCCCAAGGGACGAACACCGGGGAGCTGTTTTTT. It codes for CSAPRAQGTNTGELFF.

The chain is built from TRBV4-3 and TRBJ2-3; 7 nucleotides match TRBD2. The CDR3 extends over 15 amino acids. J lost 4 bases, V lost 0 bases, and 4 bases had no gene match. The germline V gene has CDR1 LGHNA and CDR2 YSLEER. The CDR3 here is CASSQERGNADTQYF. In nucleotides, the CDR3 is TGCGCCAGCAGCCAAGAGCGGGGGAACGCAGATACGCAGTATTTT.

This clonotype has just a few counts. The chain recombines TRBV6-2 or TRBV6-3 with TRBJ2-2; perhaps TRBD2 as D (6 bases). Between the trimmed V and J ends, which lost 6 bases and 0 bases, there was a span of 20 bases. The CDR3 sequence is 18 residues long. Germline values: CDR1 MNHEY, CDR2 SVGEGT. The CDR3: CASSRPEGSSANTGELFF. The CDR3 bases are TGTGCCAGCAGCCGACCCGAGGGATCTAGCGCGAACACCGGGGAGCTGTTTTTT.

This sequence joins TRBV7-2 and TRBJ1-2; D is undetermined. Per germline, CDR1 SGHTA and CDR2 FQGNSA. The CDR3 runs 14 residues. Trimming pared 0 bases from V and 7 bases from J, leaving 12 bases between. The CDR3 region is CASSLAGGVGGYTF. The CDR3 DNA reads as TGTGCCAGCAGCTTAGCTGGTGGGGTCGGTGGCTACACCTTC.

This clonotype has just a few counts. CDR3 sequence reads: CASSLPGLSGANVLTF. CDR3 in DNA: TGTGCCAGCAGCCTGCCAGGACTCTCTGGGGCCAACGTCCTGACTTTC. The V call is TRBV3-1, the J call TRBJ2-6, with D perhaps matching TRBD2 (5 bases). V was shortened by 4 bases and J by 0 bases, with 10 bases between the two germline ends. Germline V gives CDR1 LGHDT, CDR2 YNNKEL (reference sequence). The CDR3 is made up of 16 amino acids.

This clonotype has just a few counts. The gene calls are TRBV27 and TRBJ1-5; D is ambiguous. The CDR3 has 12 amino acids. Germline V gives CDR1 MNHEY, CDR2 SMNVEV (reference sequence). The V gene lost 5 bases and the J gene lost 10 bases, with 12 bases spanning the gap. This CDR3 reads CASSPRWGPQHF. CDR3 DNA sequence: TGTGCCAGCAGTCCCCGGTGGGGACCCCAGCATTTT.

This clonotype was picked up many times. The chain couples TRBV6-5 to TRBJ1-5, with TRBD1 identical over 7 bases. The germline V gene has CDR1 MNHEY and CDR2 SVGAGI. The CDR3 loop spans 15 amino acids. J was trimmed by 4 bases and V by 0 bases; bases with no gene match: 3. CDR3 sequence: CASSYSGTANQPQHF. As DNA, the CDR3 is TGTGCCAGCAGTTACTCAGGGACAGCAAATCAGCCCCAGCATTTT.

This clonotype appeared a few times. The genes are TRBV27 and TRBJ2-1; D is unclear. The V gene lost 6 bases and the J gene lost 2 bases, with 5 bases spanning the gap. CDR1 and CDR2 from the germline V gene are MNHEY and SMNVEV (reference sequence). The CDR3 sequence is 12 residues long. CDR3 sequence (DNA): TGTGCCAGCAGGGAAGCCTACAATGAGCAGTTCTTC. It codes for CASREAYNEQFF.

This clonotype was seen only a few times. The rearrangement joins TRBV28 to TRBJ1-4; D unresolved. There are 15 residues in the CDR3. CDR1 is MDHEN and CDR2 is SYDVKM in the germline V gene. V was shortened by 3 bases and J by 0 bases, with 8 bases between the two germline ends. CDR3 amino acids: CASSFESPTNEKLFF. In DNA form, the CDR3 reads TGTGCCAGCAGTTTTGAAAGCCCAACTAATGAAAAACTGTTTTTT.

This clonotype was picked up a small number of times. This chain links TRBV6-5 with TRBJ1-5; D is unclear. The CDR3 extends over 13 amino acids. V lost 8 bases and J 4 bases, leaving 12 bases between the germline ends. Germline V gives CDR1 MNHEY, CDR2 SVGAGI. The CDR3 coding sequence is TGTGCCAGCCGTCTAGAAGGAAATCAGCCCCAGCATTTT. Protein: CASRLEGNQPQHF.

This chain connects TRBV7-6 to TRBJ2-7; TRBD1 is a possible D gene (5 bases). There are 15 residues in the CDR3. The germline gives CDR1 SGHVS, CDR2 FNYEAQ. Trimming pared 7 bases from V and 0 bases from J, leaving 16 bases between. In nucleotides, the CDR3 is TGTGCCAGCACACTTTGGGCAGGGTCCTCCTACGAGCAGTACTTC. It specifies CASTLWAGSSYEQYF.

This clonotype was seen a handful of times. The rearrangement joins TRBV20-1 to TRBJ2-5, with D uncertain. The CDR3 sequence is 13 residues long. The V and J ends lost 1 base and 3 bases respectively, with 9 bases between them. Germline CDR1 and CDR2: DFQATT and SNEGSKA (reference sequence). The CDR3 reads CSARGRMEETQYF. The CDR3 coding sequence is TGCAGTGCTAGAGGGCGGATGGAAGAGACCCAGTACTTC.